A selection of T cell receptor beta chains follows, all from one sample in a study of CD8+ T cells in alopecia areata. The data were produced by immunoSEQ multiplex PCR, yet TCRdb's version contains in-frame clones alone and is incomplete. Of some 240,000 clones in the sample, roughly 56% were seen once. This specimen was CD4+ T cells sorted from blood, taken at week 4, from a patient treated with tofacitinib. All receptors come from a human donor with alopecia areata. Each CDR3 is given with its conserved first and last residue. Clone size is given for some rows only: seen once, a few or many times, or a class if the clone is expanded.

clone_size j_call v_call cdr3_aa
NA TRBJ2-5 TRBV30 CAWRGGQGQETQYF
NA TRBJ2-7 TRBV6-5 CATRRGTDYEQYF
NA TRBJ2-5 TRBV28 CASSLLGETQYF
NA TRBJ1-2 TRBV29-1 CSVEGRSSNYGYTF
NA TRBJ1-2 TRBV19 CASSIGAGGVLLDYGYTF
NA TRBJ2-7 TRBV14 CASSSGDPYEQYF
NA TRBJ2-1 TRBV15 CATSRGPGPNEQFF
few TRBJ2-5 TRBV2 CASSPGGGKTQYF
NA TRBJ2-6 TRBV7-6 CASSLRGGLGANVLTF
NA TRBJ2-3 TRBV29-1 CSVGPSAGGGSTDTQYF
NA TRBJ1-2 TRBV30 CAWNSGAGHYGYTF
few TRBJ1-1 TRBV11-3 CASSSRSGLTNTEAFF
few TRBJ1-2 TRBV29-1 CSVDWNGGYTF
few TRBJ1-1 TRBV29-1 CSVAHTEAFF
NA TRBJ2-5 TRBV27 CASSRAGVGETQYF
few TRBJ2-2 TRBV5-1 CASSLGRTGELFF
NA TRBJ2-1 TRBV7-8 CASTSGTSGGYYNEQFF
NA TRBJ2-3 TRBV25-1 CASSEQGWRYF
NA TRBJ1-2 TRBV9 CASSVALDREGGYTF
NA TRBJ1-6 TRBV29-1 CSVGHSRGSPLHF
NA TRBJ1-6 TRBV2 CASSEALPNSPLHF
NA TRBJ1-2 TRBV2 CASSEASRGGYTF
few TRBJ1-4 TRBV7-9 CASSPLWSGGLFF
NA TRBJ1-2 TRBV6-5 CASSRDTANYGYTF
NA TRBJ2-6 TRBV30 CAWSKGSGANVLTF
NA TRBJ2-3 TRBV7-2 CASSWASGGHPDTQYF
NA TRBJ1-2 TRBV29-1 CSVVFAGRGYTF
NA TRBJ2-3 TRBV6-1 CASLLGADTQYF
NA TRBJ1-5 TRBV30 CAWSVEDQPQHF
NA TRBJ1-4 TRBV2 CASLEEKLFF
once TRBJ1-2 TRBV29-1 CSVAREGGPNYGYTF
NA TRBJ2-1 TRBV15 CATSRNGQGSNEQFF
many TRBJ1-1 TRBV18 CASSQGLNTEAFF
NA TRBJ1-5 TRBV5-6 CASSSPGQPQHF
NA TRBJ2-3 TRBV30 CAWSVRRGADTQYF
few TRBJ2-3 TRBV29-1 CSVEEVDTQYF
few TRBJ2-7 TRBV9 CASGRGEPYEQYF
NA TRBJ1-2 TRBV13 CASSSLEGSYGYTF
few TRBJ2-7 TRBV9 CASSVGQKTFVNEQYF
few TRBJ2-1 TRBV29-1 CSVGGQGHNEQFF
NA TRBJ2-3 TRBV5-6 CASSAADTQYF
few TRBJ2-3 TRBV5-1 CASSLRGLSTDTQYF
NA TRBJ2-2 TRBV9 CASSGSPGYTGELFF
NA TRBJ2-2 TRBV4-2 CASSRLVGELFF
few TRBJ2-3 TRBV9 CASSVVLGSGTDTQYF
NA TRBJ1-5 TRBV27 CASAWSGPNQPQHF
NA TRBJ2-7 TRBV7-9 CAMDLGNMDEQYF
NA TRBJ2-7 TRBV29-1 CSVADSRYEQYF
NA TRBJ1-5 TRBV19 CASSMGQVPNQPQHF
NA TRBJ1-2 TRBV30 CAWSIQDSGYTF
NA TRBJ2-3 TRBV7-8 CASSSDTQYF
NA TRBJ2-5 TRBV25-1 CASRGETQYF
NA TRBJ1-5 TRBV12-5 CASGSTRGQPQHF